This record looks at one T cell receptor beta chain sequence and its context. Its antigen is unidentified. Drawing of blood for sampling happened at baseline, at cycle 4 day 1, and at cycle 7 day 1. This CDR3 region has 12 residues. V lost 5 bases and J 3 bases, leaving 7 bases between the germline ends. The germline V gene has CDR1 LNHDA and CDR2 SQIVND (reference sequence). This sample was included in a study of OX40 agonist ivuxolimab in advanced cancers. Findings of the study overall: The study observed clonal expansion of CD4+ and CD8+ blood T cells by week 6 at 0.1 to 3.0 mg/kg. Normalized expansion of T-cell clones was also low for some nonresponders. Low clonal expansion, among the lowest seen, marked partial responders at 0.1-3.0 mg/kg.

This table comes from immunoSEQ multiplex PCR, and its TCRdb copy is limited to in-frame clones, with some not included. This sample has under 45,000 clones, with 65% to 85% found just once. Sequenced material: CD4+ or CD8+ T cells sorted from blood, taken in a trial of the OX40 agonist ivuxolimab. The sequence derives from an adult with an advanced solid tumor such as melanoma, head and neck, liver or kidney cancer. The chain links TRBV19 to TRBJ1-1; D ambiguous. The CDR3 here is CASSPGYTEAFF. The CDR3 DNA follows: TGTGCCAGTAGTCCGGGGTACACTGAAGCTTTCTTT.